The TCR beta chain under discussion was sequenced for a study of regulatory T cells in long-lasting Graves disease. About the study: Over 5 years of antithyroid drugs plus positive TSH receptor antibodies defined persistent Graves' disease.

As for time point: persistent/refractory GD, antithyroid drugs over 5 years with positive TRAb. Isolated PBMC RNA provided the starting material for the TCR library. A few counts support this clonotype. Its specificity is not known. Sequencing libraries for TCR beta were prepared with iRepertoire HTBI primers and Arm-PCR of CDR3 regions. In the authors' methods: Looking across samples, the authors found some 67 TRBV and 15 or so TRBJ segments. MiXCR, applied by TCRdb to the multiplex PCR reads, yields one record per CDR3 protein. TCRdb's processing, not the authors', yielded these V and J calls. The table lists hundreds of thousands of distinct CDR3 sequences, less than 25% of them singletons. V was clipped by 3 bases and J by 3 bases; unmatched bases: 2. The CDR3 is 15 amino acids. Germline loops: CDR1 MNHEY, CDR2 SMNVEV (reference sequence). Study-wide points: Persistent patients had a count of shared public clonotypes (approximately 3,000) that exceeded that of new patients (966).

The sequences come from peripheral blood mononuclear cells (PBMCs), collected when the disease was refractory, from a patient treated with antithyroid drugs. This receptor was taken from a female donor with Graves disease. The chain uses TRBV27 and TRBJ1-3, with 10 bases matching TRBD1. The CDR3 reads CASSLTGGGGNTIYF. In DNA, the CDR3 is TGTGCCAGCAGTTTGACAGGGGGCGGTGGAAACACCATATATTTT.